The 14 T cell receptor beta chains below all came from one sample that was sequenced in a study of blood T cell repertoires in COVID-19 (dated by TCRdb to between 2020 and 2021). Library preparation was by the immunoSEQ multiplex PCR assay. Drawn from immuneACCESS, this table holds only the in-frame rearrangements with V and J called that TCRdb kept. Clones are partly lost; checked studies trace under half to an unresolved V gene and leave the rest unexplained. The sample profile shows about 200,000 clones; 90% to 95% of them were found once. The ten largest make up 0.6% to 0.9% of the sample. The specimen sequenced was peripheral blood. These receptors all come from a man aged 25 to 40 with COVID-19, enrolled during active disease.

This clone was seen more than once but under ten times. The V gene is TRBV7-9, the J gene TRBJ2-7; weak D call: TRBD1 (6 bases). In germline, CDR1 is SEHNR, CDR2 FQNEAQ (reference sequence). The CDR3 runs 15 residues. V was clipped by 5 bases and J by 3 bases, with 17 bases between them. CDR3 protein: CASSLEGDRGYEQYF. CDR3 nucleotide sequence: TGTGCCAGCAGCCTAGAGGGGGATAGGGGCTACGAGCAGTACTTC.

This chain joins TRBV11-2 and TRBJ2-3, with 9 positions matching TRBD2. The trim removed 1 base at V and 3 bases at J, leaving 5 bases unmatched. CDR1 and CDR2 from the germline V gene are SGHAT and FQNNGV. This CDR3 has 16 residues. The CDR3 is CASSLGPSGVTDTQYF. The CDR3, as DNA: TGTGCCAGCAGCTTAGGGCCTAGCGGGGTGACAGATACGCAGTATTTT. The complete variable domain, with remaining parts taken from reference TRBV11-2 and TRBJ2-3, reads EAGVAQSPRYKIIEKRQSVAFWCNPISGHATLYWYQQILGQGPKLLIQFQNNGVVDDSQLPKDRFSAERLKGVDSTLKIQPAKLEDSAVYLCASSLGPSGVTDTQYFGPGTRLTVL.

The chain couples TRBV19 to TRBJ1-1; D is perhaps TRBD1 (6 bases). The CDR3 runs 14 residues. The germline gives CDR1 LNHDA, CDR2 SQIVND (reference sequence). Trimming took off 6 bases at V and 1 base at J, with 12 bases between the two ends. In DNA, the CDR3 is TGTGCCAGTAGGCGGACAGCCAAGAACACTGAAGCTTTCTTT. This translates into CASRRTAKNTEAFF.

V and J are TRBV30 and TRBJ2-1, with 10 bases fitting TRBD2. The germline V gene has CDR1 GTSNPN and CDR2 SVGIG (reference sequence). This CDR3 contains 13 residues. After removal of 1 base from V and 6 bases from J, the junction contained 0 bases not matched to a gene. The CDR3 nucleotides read TGTGCCTGGAGTGGACTAGCGGGCAATGAGCAGTTCTTC. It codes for CAWSGLAGNEQFF.

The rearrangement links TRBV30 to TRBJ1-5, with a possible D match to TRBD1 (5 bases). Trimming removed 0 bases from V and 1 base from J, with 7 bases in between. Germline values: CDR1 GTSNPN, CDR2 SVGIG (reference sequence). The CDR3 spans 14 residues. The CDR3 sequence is CAWSVQASNQPQHF. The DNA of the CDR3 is TGTGCCTGGAGTGTACAGGCCAGCAATCAGCCCCAGCATTTT.

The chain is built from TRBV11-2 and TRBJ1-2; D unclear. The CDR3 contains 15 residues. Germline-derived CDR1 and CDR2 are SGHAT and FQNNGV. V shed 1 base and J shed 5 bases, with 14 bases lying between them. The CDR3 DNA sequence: TGTGCCAGCAGCTTAGCAACTAACCCGGGTTATGGCTACACCTTC. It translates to CASSLATNPGYGYTF.

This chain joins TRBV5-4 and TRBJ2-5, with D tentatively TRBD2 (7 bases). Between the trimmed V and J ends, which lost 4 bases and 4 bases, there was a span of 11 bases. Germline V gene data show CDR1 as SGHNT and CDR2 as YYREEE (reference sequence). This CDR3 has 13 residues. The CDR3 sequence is CASSRGARETQYF. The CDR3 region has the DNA TGTGCCAGCAGCCGGGGGGCCAGAGAGACCCAGTACTTC.

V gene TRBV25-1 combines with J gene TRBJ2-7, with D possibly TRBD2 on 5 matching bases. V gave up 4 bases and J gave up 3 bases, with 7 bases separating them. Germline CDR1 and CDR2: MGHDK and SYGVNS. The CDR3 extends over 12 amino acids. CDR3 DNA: TGTGCCAGCAGTGTAGAGGGCTACGAGCAGTACTTC. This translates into CASSVEGYEQYF.

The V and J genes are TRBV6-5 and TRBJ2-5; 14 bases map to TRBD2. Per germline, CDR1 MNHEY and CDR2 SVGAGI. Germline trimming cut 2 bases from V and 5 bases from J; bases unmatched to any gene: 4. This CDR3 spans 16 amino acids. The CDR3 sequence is CASSYGGLAGVETQYF. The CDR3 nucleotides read TGTGCCAGCAGTTACGGGGGACTAGCGGGGGTCGAGACCCAGTACTTC.

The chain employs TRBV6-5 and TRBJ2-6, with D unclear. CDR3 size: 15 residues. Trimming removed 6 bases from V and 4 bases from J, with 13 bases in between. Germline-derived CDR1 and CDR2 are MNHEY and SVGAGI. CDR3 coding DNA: TGTGCCAGCAGACCACCCAGGCTCGGGGCCAACGTCCTGACTTTC. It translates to CASRPPRLGANVLTF.

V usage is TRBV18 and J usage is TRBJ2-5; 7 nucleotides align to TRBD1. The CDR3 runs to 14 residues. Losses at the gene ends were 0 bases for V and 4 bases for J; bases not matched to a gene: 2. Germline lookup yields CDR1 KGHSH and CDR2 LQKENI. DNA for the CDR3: TGTGCCAGCTCACCACCTTCAGGGGGAGAGACCCAGTACTTC. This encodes CASSPPSGGETQYF.

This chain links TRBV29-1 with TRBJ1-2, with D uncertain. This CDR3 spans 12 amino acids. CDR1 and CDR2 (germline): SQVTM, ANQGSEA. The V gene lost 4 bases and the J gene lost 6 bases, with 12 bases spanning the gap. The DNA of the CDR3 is TGCAGCGTTGTTAGAGGCGGTGATGGCTACACCTTC. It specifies CSVVRGGDGYTF.

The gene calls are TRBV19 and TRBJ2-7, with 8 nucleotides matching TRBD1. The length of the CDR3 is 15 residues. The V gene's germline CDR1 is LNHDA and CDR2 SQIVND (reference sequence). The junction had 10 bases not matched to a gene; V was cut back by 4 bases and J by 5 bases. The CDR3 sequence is CASSTQGAPSDEQYF. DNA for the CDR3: TGTGCCAGTAGTACGCAGGGGGCCCCATCCGACGAGCAGTACTTC.

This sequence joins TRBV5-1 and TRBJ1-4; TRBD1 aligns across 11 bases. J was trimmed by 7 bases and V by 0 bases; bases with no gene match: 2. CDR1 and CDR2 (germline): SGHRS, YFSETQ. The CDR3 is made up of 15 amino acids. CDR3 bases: TGCGCCAGCAGCTTGGATGGGACAGGGGGTGAAAAACTGTTTTTT. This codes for CASSLDGTGGEKLFF.